This entry lists 23 T cell receptor beta chains sequenced from one sample in a study of PD-L1 blockade in urothelial cancer. Data came from immunoSEQ multiplex PCR; TCRdb stores just in-frame clones and leaves some out. The profile shows 70,000 to 85,000 clones, roughly 80% of them singletons. The source material was PBMCs, sampled around atezolizumab (anti-PD-L1) treatment. These receptor sequences come from a man between 65 and 85 years old with urothelial cancer.

This clone was seen more than once but under ten times. The V and J genes are TRBV10-3 and TRBJ2-7; 10 positions agree with TRBD2. The V gene's germline CDR1 is ENHRY and CDR2 SYGVKD. This CDR3 comprises 16 residues. The J segment lost 6 bases and the V segment lost 4 bases, leaving 12 bases of the junction unmatched. CDR3: CAISVQNRASGSEQYF. CDR3 DNA sequence: TGTGCCATCAGTGTGCAAAATAGGGCTAGCGGGAGCGAGCAGTACTTC.

This clone came up a few times. In DNA form, the CDR3 reads TGCGCCAGCAGCTTCAGTGGCAGGGGGACTCAAGAGACCCAGTACTTC. As protein: CASSFSGRGTQETQYF. The chain links TRBV5-1 to TRBJ2-5; D might be TRBD1 (7 bases). V lost 2 bases and J lost 2, with 16 bases in between. Germline CDR1 SGHRS, CDR2 YFSETQ. CDR3 length equals 16 residues. Complete variable domain (other parts from reference TRBV5-1 and TRBJ2-5): KAGVTQTPRYLIKTRGQQVTLSCSPISGHRSVSWYQQTPGQGLQFLFEYFSETQRNKGNFPGRFSGRQFSNSRSEMNVSTLELGDSALYLCASSFSGRGTQETQYFGPGTRLLVL.

This clone has more than one count but fewer than ten. The chain joins TRBV27 to TRBJ1-2; 7 bases align to TRBD1. Per the germline V gene, CDR1 is MNHEY and CDR2 is SMNVEV (reference sequence). This CDR3 comprises 13 residues. Trimming removed 5 bases from V and 3 bases from J; junction bases left unmatched: 3. The CDR3 DNA sequence: TGTGCCAGCAGTCCAACAGGGGACTATGGCTACACCTTC. Translation gives CASSPTGDYGYTF.

The rearrangement uses TRBV9 and TRBJ2-7; D may be TRBD1 (5 bases). V lost 2 bases, J lost 6 bases, and 15 bases lay in between. This CDR3 is built from 14 residues. Germline V gene data show CDR1 as SGDLS and CDR2 as YYNGEE. CDR3 protein: CASSVTYGAPEQYF. CDR3 bases: TGTGCCAGCAGCGTGACCTATGGGGCCCCCGAGCAGTACTTC.

This sequence joins TRBV6-5 and TRBJ1-3; 7 bases fit TRBD1. CDR1 is MNHEY and CDR2 is SVGAGI in the germline V gene. The junction had 1 base not matched to a gene; V was cut back by 8 bases and J by 0 bases. The CDR3 has 13 residues. DNA for the CDR3: TGTGCCAGCCGGACAGGCTCTGGAAACACCATATATTTT. Translating it yields CASRTGSGNTIYF.

This clone turned up a few times. The rearrangement uses TRBV5-6 and TRBJ2-1; D gene ambiguous. The germline CDR1 and CDR2 sequences are SGHDT and YYEEEE. The CDR3 length is 13 residues. The ends were cut back, 0 bases at V and 5 bases at J, with 6 bases in the middle. CDR3 region: CASSLVLHNEQFF. DNA for the CDR3: TGTGCCAGCAGCTTGGTACTTCACAATGAGCAGTTCTTC.

The CDR3 DNA is TGTGCCAGCAGTTTACTTCCGGGGGTCGGTACTGAAGCTTTCTTT. It encodes CASSLLPGVGTEAFF. This sequence joins TRBV28 and TRBJ1-1, with D possibly matching TRBD1 (5 bases). Trimming shortened V by 2 bases and J by 5 bases, and 15 bases separated the two germline ends. This CDR3 contains 15 residues. The germline CDR1 and CDR2 sequences are MDHEN and SYDVKM.

The chain is built from TRBV7-3 and TRBJ1-2, with 10 bases fitting TRBD1. CDR1 and CDR2 from the germline V gene are SGHTA and FQGTGA. Germline trimming cut 5 bases from V and 4 bases from J; bases unmatched to any gene: 13. The CDR3 is made up of 17 amino acids. The CDR3 DNA is TGTGCCAGCAGCCAAGAACCCGGGACAGGGGACCGCTATGGCTACACCTTC. As protein: CASSQEPGTGDRYGYTF.

The rearrangement joins TRBV11-2 to TRBJ2-3; D gene unclear. The ends were cut back, 1 base at V and 3 bases at J, with 8 bases in the middle. Looked up from germline, CDR1 is SGHAT and CDR2 is FQNNGV. There are 14 residues in the CDR3. As DNA, the CDR3 is TGTGCCAGCAGCTTAGTAGTCATAACAGATACGCAGTATTTT. It translates to CASSLVVITDTQYF.

The gene calls are TRBV27 and TRBJ2-1; a possible D gene is TRBD1 (6 bases). The V end was cut by 6 bases, the J end by 6 bases, with 12 bases between. Germline V gene lookup returns CDR1 MNHEY and CDR2 SMNVEV (reference sequence). The CDR3 has 13 amino acids. This CDR3 is CASRRADSNEQFF. Written as DNA, the CDR3 is TGTGCCAGCAGGAGAGCGGACAGCAATGAGCAGTTCTTC.

The J gene is TRBJ2-7, the V gene TRBV9, with TRBD2 matching 9 bases. This CDR3 has 15 residues. With 0 bases clipped from V and 6 bases from J, the junction kept 7 bases outside the gene matches. Germline V gene sequence: CDR1 SGDLS, CDR2 YYNGEE. CDR3 sequence: CASSVATSGFAEQYF. The CDR3 coding sequence is TGTGCCAGCAGCGTAGCAACTAGCGGGTTCGCCGAGCAGTACTTC.

The chain couples TRBV7-6 to TRBJ2-5, with D possibly being TRBD2 (6 bases). The CDR3 loop spans 14 amino acids. Germline CDR1 SGHVS, CDR2 FNYEAQ. V dropped 0 bases and J dropped 4 bases, with 9 bases sitting between them. CDR3 protein: CASSLAGGGETQYF. CDR3 DNA sequence: TGTGCCAGCAGCTTAGCGGGAGGAGGAGAGACCCAGTACTTC.

This clone showed up just once. The chain combines TRBV18 with TRBJ2-7; 7 bases match TRBD1. Looked up from germline, CDR1 is KGHSH and CDR2 is LQKENI. This CDR3 region has 13 residues. With V trimmed by 4 bases and J by 5 bases, 5 bases remained unmatched. As DNA, the CDR3 is TGTGCCAGCTCACGGATAGGGGGCGACGAGCAGTACTTC. Translated, it gives CASSRIGGDEQYF.

The chain links TRBV6-1 to TRBJ2-2; 14 bases are a match to TRBD2. With V trimmed by 10 bases and J by 7 bases, 8 bases remained unmatched. CDR3 length: 15 amino acids. Per the germline V gene, CDR1 is MNHNS and CDR2 is SASEGT. The CDR3 region is CATGTSGSGIGELFF. As DNA, the CDR3 is TGTGCCACCGGGACTAGCGGGAGTGGGATCGGGGAGCTGTTTTTT.

The J gene is TRBJ2-7, the V gene TRBV9; 7 positions match TRBD1. The CDR3 spans 15 residues. Germline trimming cut 4 bases from V and 7 bases from J; bases unmatched to any gene: 14. Germline V gene data show CDR1 as SGDLS and CDR2 as YYNGEE. CDR3 nucleotides: TGTGCCAGCAGCCCGAGACAGGGTACGGGGCCGGAGCAGTACTTC. Protein sequence: CASSPRQGTGPEQYF.

The chain recombines TRBV30 with TRBJ2-5; 11 bases line up with TRBD2. The V segment lost 2 bases and the J segment 10 bases; nucleotides outside the gene matches: 6. Germline loops: CDR1 GTSNPN, CDR2 SVGIG (reference sequence). The length of the CDR3 is 13 residues. CDR3 sequence (DNA): TGTGCCTGGAGTACGCTAGCGGGAGGTGACCAGTACTTC. It yields the protein CAWSTLAGGDQYF.

The J gene is TRBJ2-7, the V gene TRBV4-1; D perhaps matches TRBD2 (5 bases). Trimming took 1 base from V and 4 from J, leaving 11 bases between them. In germline, CDR1 is MGHRA, CDR2 YSYEKL. This CDR3 is built from 14 residues. The CDR3 loop is CASSQARGGYEQYF. In nucleotides, the CDR3 is TGCGCCAGCAGCCAAGCGAGAGGCGGGTACGAGCAGTACTTC.

The rearrangement uses TRBV30 and TRBJ2-1; 16 bases are shared with TRBD2. The trim removed 2 bases at V and 2 bases at J, leaving 6 bases unmatched. This CDR3 comprises 18 residues. Germline V gives CDR1 GTSNPN, CDR2 SVGIG (reference sequence). CDR3 bases: TGTGCCTGGAGTTCCGGGACTAGCGGGAGGGAAACCTACAATGAGCAGTTCTTC. It translates to CAWSSGTSGRETYNEQFF.

This chain uses TRBV2 with TRBJ2-3; 7 bases map to TRBD2. Looked up from germline, CDR1 is SNHLY and CDR2 is FYNNEI. After removal of 0 bases from V and 6 bases from J, the junction contained 3 bases not matched to a gene. The CDR3 is 14 amino acids. In DNA, the CDR3 is TGTGCCAGCAGTGAAGCGGGAGGGGTGGATACGCAGTATTTT. It codes for CASSEAGGVDTQYF.

This rearrangement joins TRBV15 to TRBJ2-1; D is perhaps TRBD2 (5 bases). The CDR3 has 16 amino acids. V was clipped by 1 base and J by 0 bases, with 10 bases between them. Germline values: CDR1 LNHNV, CDR2 YYDKDF (reference sequence). In DNA, the CDR3 is TGTGCCACCAGCAGAGGGGTGGCGGGCTCCTACAATGAGCAGTTCTTC. It is translated as CATSRGVAGSYNEQFF.

V is TRBV19 and J is TRBJ1-5; D is perhaps TRBD1 (5 bases). The CDR3 covers 16 residues. Germline V lookup: CDR1 LNHDA, CDR2 SQIVND (reference sequence). The V end was cut by 7 bases, the J end by 0 bases, with 16 bases between. The CDR3 DNA reads as TGTGCCAGTACCCGATGGGGGAGGATTAGCAATCAGCCCCAGCATTTT. It is translated as CASTRWGRISNQPQHF.

The CDR3, as DNA: TGTGCCAGCAGTTTCAGGGCCCACTACGAGCAGTACTTC. Protein product: CASSFRAHYEQYF. V and J are TRBV28 and TRBJ2-7; TRBD1 might be the D (5 bases). This CDR3 has 13 amino acids. V was shortened by 3 bases and J by 3 bases, with 9 bases between the two germline ends. CDR1 MDHEN and CDR2 SYDVKM come from the germline V gene.

The chain joins TRBV27 to TRBJ1-3; TRBD1 matches 7 bases. Per the germline V gene, CDR1 is MNHEY and CDR2 is SMNVEV (reference sequence). V shed 4 bases and J 6 bases; nucleotides not matched to a gene: 6. This CDR3 spans 14 amino acids. The chain's CDR3 is CASSWRQGKNTIYF. The CDR3 nucleotides read TGTGCCAGCAGTTGGAGACAGGGTAAAAACACCATATATTTT.